This TCR beta chain came from a study of blood T cell repertoires in COVID-19. The authors' processing: Reference gene primer amplification yielded estimated nucleated cell counts. Sequencing used immunoSEQ multiplex PCR; TCRdb keeps in-frame clones, though not all of them. The DNA gave D and trimming, while V, J and clone size come from that table. The data hold 200,000 to 250,000 clones, with 83% observed a single time. Germline V CDR1 and CDR2: WSHSY, SAAADI. The CDR3 is 12 amino acids. J lost 7 bases, V lost 2 bases, and 0 bases had no gene match. The sample holds a few counts of this clone. This clonotype originated in a human donor in a cohort sampled during active COVID-19. The sequencing input was peripheral blood. This chain links TRBV10-2 with TRBJ2-7; 9 positions match TRBD2. Written as DNA, the CDR3 is TGCGCCAGCAGTGAGGGACTAGCGGAGCAGTACTTC. This encodes CASSEGLAEQYF.